One and the same sample provided the 9 T cell receptor beta chains below, sequenced in a study of cytomegalovirus exposure and HLA in healthy donors (TCRdb year 2017). Libraries came from the immunoSEQ multiplex PCR assay. Imported from immuneACCESS, the table was reduced by TCRdb to in-frame sequences with V and J called. These copies leave out some clones; in studies compared against another copy, an unresolved V gene accounts for under half, and the cause of the remainder is not known. This sample lists fewer than 120,000 clones; 88% were detected once. The ten largest clonotypes hold about 1.5% of the sample. Sequencing was done on a sample of PBMCs. These receptor sequences come from a woman under 40 in good health and CMV-seropositive.

Written as DNA, the CDR3 is TGTGCCAGTACCATAGGTGGCGGGGGCCGGGGGAATGAGCAGTTCTTC. Its protein is CASTIGGGGRGNEQFF. The chain is built from TRBV19 and TRBJ2-1; weak D call: TRBD2 (7 bases). Germline-derived CDR1 and CDR2 are LNHDA and SQIVND (reference sequence). V was clipped by 7 bases and J by 7 bases, with 23 bases between them. CDR3 length: 16 amino acids.

This chain uses TRBV4-3 with TRBJ2-7; D is perhaps TRBD2 (6 bases). The CDR3 loop spans 16 amino acids. CDR1 is LGHNA and CDR2 is YSLEER in the germline V gene. Trimming pared 3 bases from V and 0 bases from J, leaving 15 bases between. The CDR3 here is CASSQGEAGSSYEQYF. CDR3 coding DNA: TGCGCCAGCAGCCAGGGAGAAGCGGGTAGCTCCTACGAGCAGTACTTC.

The rearrangement joins TRBV4-3 to TRBJ2-7; D gene unclear. The CDR3 runs 14 residues. Germline V lookup: CDR1 LGHNA, CDR2 YSLEER. V gave up 0 bases and J gave up 3 bases, with 9 bases separating them. The CDR3 coding sequence is TGCGCCAGCAGCCAAGAGTCCACGGGCTACGAGCAGTACTTC. It codes for CASSQESTGYEQYF.

CDR3 protein: CASSLLTGNTEAFF. The CDR3 DNA reads TGTGCCAGCAGTCTCCTCACTGGGAACACTGAAGCTTTCTTT. The rearrangement uses TRBV28 and TRBJ1-1; the D is unclear. The ends were cut back, 5 bases at V and 1 base at J, with 11 bases in the middle. The CDR3 has 14 residues. The germline gives CDR1 MDHEN, CDR2 SYDVKM.

CDR3 region: CATSREWREGEAFF. The CDR3 nucleotides read TGTGCCACCAGCAGAGAGTGGCGGGAGGGTGAAGCTTTCTTT. V and J are TRBV15 and TRBJ1-1; no clear D gene. CDR1 and CDR2 from the germline V gene are LNHNV and YYDKDF (reference sequence). V was trimmed by 0 bases and J by 7 bases, leaving 12 bases between them. The CDR3 extends over 14 amino acids.

This chain links TRBV7-8 with TRBJ1-1, with D unresolved. Trimming cost V 0 bases and J 6 bases, with 8 bases left between them. The CDR3 consists of 13 residues. Germline V lookup: CDR1 SGHVS, CDR2 FQNEAQ. The CDR3: CASSLAPESEAFF. CDR3 coding DNA: TGTGCCAGCAGCTTAGCGCCGGAGTCTGAAGCTTTCTTT.

This clone was recorded only once. The chain recombines TRBV5-8 with TRBJ1-3, with D possibly matching TRBD1 (6 bases). Per germline, CDR1 SGHTS and CDR2 YDEGEE. Trimming removed 0 bases from V and 2 bases from J, with 6 bases in between. The CDR3 is 14 residues long. The CDR3 region is CASSLGQAGNTIYF. Here the CDR3 DNA reads TGTGCCAGCAGCTTGGGACAGGCTGGAAACACCATATATTTT.

This chain connects TRBV7-2 to TRBJ2-7, with unresolved D. Trimming took off 1 base at V and 0 bases at J, with 7 bases between the two ends. The CDR3 has 14 residues. Germline values: CDR1 SGHTA, CDR2 FQGNSA. This chain's CDR3 is CASSLGGRSYEQYF. The CDR3 DNA reads TGTGCCAGCAGCTTAGGCGGCCGCTCCTACGAGCAGTACTTC.

The chain couples TRBV7-8 to TRBJ2-7, with TRBD1 as a possible D gene (6 bases). This CDR3 comprises 15 residues. V was clipped by 1 base and J by 2 bases, with 12 bases between them. Germline CDR1 and CDR2: SGHVS and FQNEAQ. The CDR3 DNA is TGTGCCAGCAGCTTAGGGGGGCAAGGAGCCTACGAGCAGTACTTC. Protein sequence: CASSLGGQGAYEQYF.